This T cell receptor beta chain was recorded in a study of Ad26.COV2.S vaccination and SARS-CoV-2 variants. Broader study findings: People who got the vaccine had more spike-specific TCR breadth than people who got placebo.

The data were produced by immunoSEQ multiplex PCR, yet TCRdb's version contains in-frame clones alone and is incomplete. In the table there are hundreds of thousands of clones, 92% of which are singletons. In the case of this clone: Its matching antigen is unknown.

CDR1 is MDHEN, CDR2 SYDVKM, per germline. The CDR3 loop spans 15 amino acids. V was cut by 10 bases and J by 4 bases, with 22 bases left in between. Noted treatment: 15 to 20 received Ad26.COV2.S at low or high dose, single or two shots; 5 received placebo; per-sample allocation not given. Day 63 following the first vaccine or placebo injection was when the samples were taken. The individual, an adult aged 18-55 years, was a donor in Boston. Vaccine was an Ad26 vector expressing Wuhan-strain SARS-CoV-2 spike. The sequence was collected from a person between 18 and 65 years old who received the Ad26.COV2.S COVID-19 vaccine or a placebo. The chain uses TRBV28 and TRBJ1-2; TRBD1 is a possible D gene (5 bases). Sequencing was performed on peripheral blood, taken in a trial of Ad26.COV2.S vaccine versus placebo. CDR3 amino acids: CATNEGREAVYGYTF. CDR3 DNA: TGTGCCACCAACGAGGGCAGGGAGGCTGTCTATGGCTACACCTTC.